This entry features one T cell receptor (beta chain) sequence. Its antigen has not been determined. No per-base quality is available; no much larger clone lies one base away. The sample belongs to a study of cytotoxic CD8 clonotypes in ibrutinib-treated CLL listed by TCRdb under 2021. Context from the whole study: The cohort was composed of under 12 relapsed/refractory and approximately 14 treatment-naive patients; IGHV unmutated status was identified in 17 patients. Responses were partial in approximately 24 patients and complete in 2; after median around 66 months follow-up, around 15 stayed in remission and 12 progressed. On average, each sample had hundreds of thousands of productive templates and approximately 85,000 productive rearrangements. Cryopreserved peripheral blood mononuclear cells were collected before treatment, at response, and at either disease progression or sustained remission. Patients were still on ibrutinib when every remission and progressive disease sample was collected. Longitudinal samples were obtainable from about 30% of the roughly 90 participants in the trial. Response samples were obtained after a median of 12 months of treatment, with a range of about 6 to 36 months. General study outcomes and caveats: Public clonotypes were rare and either shrank or stayed stable during treatment, and the rise in clonality at ibrutinib response reflected expansion of private clonotypes. Sustained-remission and progressing patients did not have matched sampling times, and lymph node repertoires were not examined. At baseline, clonality was higher than in age-matched healthy donors and showed a strong correlation with circulating CD8+ T-cell counts. Clonality rose at ibrutinib response, remained stable during sustained remission, and dropped back toward baseline at progression.

For TCR beta library preparation, roughly 1.8 micrograms of genomic DNA was extracted from cryopreserved PBMCs. Longitudinal blood samples from CLL patients receiving ibrutinib monotherapy were subjected to high-throughput TCR beta sequencing. The patients took part in an open-label, single-center phase 2 trial of ibrutinib monotherapy. Taken from cysteine to phenylalanine, the CDR3 has 15 residues. The kept DNA is CDR3 alone, 45 bases in frame from the first base. Reading the germline V gene gives CDR1 LGHNA and CDR2 YNFKEQ. Here V drops 1 base and J drops 7 bases, and the junction holds 3 bases not matched to any gene. The goal of deep resolution MiSeq sequencing was a depth between 1 in 1 million and 1 in 200,000 T cells, and coverage averaged 10x per clonotype. TCR beta libraries were generated with the immunoSEQ hsTCRB Kit. On the study's bioinformatics: The data were analyzed with ImmunoSEQ Analyzer and ImmunoSEQ Data Assistant, and V, D and J gene assignments followed IMGT definitions. Clonality, which ranges from 0 to 1, was calculated by subtracting the normalized Shannon entropy of productive rearrangement frequencies from one. Only overrepresented clonotypes making up at least 0.05% of the repertoire of each patient were included in the public clonotype analysis. Repertoires from more than ten age-matched healthy donors in immuneACCESS were used as clonality controls. The immuneACCESS repertoire file appears here via TCRdb, limited to in-frame rearrangements. These files lack a portion of the clones; in checked studies, under half of the deficit traces to unresolved V genes, and the cause of the others is not known. The V and J calls and clone size were taken over from that table, and D and trimming were inferred from the DNA. The sample table records some 350,000 clones; 67% of these occur just once. The biggest ten clones account for roughly 6.7% of the sample.

The rearranged chain carries TRBV4-2 and TRBJ1-6, and TRBD1 matches 8 of the central bases. The receptor comes from a human donor with chronic lymphocytic leukemia. Specimen: PBMCs, collected after 36 months of ibrutinib treatment. CDR3 reads: CASSQVQGGNSPLHF. The DNA sequence reads TGTGCCAGCAGCCAAGTACAGGGGGGCAATTCACCCCTCCACTTT.